Presented here are 29 T cell receptor beta chains from one specimen sequenced in a study of regulatory T cells in long-lasting Graves disease. Regarding time point: newly diagnosed GD, antithyroid drugs for less than 3 months. PBMC-derived RNA was used for the TCR library. Building the TCR beta libraries relied on iRepertoire HTBI primers, and CDR3 regions underwent Arm-PCR. TCRdb reprocessed the multiplex PCR reads via MiXCR and lists one record per CDR3 protein. Of about 380,000 distinct CDR3 sequences listed, around a sixth are singletons. The sample was peripheral blood mononuclear cells (PBMCs), taken at new diagnosis, from a patient treated with antithyroid drugs. All receptors derive from a female donor with Graves disease.

This clonotype was counted only a few times. The chain employs TRBV20-1 and TRBJ1-5, with D perhaps TRBD1 (6 bases). Germline values: CDR1 DFQATT, CDR2 SNEGSKA (reference sequence). The germline V and J ends were trimmed by 7 bases and 5 bases, with 15 bases remaining between them. This CDR3 comprises 13 residues. CDR3 sequence: CSGGGGEDQPQHF. For the CDR3, the DNA is TGCAGTGGGGGCGGGGGCGAGGATCAGCCCCAGCATTTT.

Written as DNA, the CDR3 is TGTGCCAGCAGTGAAACTACAGACCTGGGCTATGGCTACACCTTC. This translates into CASSETTDLGYGYTF. The chain uses TRBV6-1 and TRBJ1-2; D is unclear. The CDR3 sequence is 15 residues long. Trimming removed 2 bases from V and 4 bases from J, with 14 bases in between. CDR1 is MNHNS, CDR2 SASEGT, per germline.

This chain links TRBV6-2 or TRBV6-3 with TRBJ2-7, with 9 nucleotides matching TRBD1. Germline V gives CDR1 MNHEY, CDR2 SVGEGT. V was clipped by 4 bases and J by 3 bases; unmatched bases: 4. The CDR3 sequence is 14 residues long. The CDR3 bases are TGTGCCAGCAGTTCTCGGGACAGGGTCTACGAGCAGTACTTC. Protein product: CASSSRDRVYEQYF.

This clonotype was seen at least ten times. This chain links TRBV2 with TRBJ2-1, with 12 bases that match TRBD1. The length of the CDR3 is 13 residues. V gave up 6 bases and J gave up 9 bases; unmatched junction bases: 3. In germline, CDR1 is SNHLY, CDR2 FYNNEI. This CDR3 is CASRGTGGLEQFF. Here the CDR3 DNA reads TGTGCCAGCAGGGGGACAGGGGGCCTTGAGCAGTTCTTC.

This sequence joins TRBV7-9 and TRBJ2-1; TRBD2 matches 8 bases. Germline CDR1 and CDR2: SEHNR and FQNEAQ (reference sequence). This CDR3 comprises 16 residues. With 5 bases clipped from V and 4 bases from J, the junction kept 10 bases outside the gene matches. CDR3 coding DNA: TGTGCCAGCAGCCTGAGCTGGGCTAGCGGGTACAATGAGCAGTTCTTC. Amino acids: CASSLSWASGYNEQFF.

This clonotype was seen many times. The chain recombines TRBV7-2 with TRBJ2-7; 15 bases are a match to TRBD2. The CDR3 has 15 amino acids. From germline, CDR1 is SGHTA and CDR2 FQGNSA. The trim removed 6 bases at V and 6 bases at J, leaving 6 bases unmatched. DNA for the CDR3: TGTGCCAGCAGGCCTCCGGGACTAGCGGGAGGCGAGCAGTACTTC. Amino acids: CASRPPGLAGGEQYF.

This clonotype was found many times. This chain links TRBV4-2 with TRBJ1-2; D possibly corresponds to TRBD1 (5 bases). This CDR3 is built from 16 residues. With 0 bases removed from V and 6 bases from J, the gap between germline ends came to 17 bases. The germline V gene has CDR1 LGHNA and CDR2 YNFKEQ. The CDR3 is CASSQETARVLDGYTF. The CDR3 region has the DNA TGTGCCAGCAGCCAAGAGACGGCCAGGGTGTTAGATGGCTACACCTTC.

This clonotype was counted only a few times. CDR3 sequence: CASSADRLQYF. As DNA, the CDR3 is TGTGCCAGCAGCGCCGACAGGTTGCAGTACTTC. The chain links TRBV7-9 to TRBJ2-7; a weak D match, TRBD1 (6 bases). V was clipped by 5 bases and J by 9 bases, with 11 bases between them. Germline CDR1 is SEHNR and CDR2 is FQNEAQ (reference sequence). There are 11 residues in the CDR3.

This clonotype showed up many times. The chain combines TRBV4-1 with TRBJ2-3, with 9 positions matching TRBD2. V dropped 1 base and J dropped 5; count of bases not matched to a gene: 1. Germline V CDR1 and CDR2: MGHRA, YSYEKL. This CDR3 spans 14 amino acids. CDR3 nucleotide sequence: TGCGCCAGCAGCCAAGTTAGCGGGGGAGATACGCAGTATTTT. This gives the protein CASSQVSGGDTQYF.

This rearrangement joins TRBV14 to TRBJ1-2, with D uncertain. Germline V gives CDR1 SGHDN, CDR2 FVKESK. V was pared by 1 base and J by 1 base, with 7 bases between. CDR3 size: 14 residues. This CDR3 is CASSQGHLNYGYTF. The CDR3 coding sequence is TGTGCCAGCAGCCAAGGACACCTTAACTATGGCTACACCTTC.

The CDR3 DNA follows: TGTGCCAGCAGCTTAGCGTTGGGGGGATACAATGAGCAGTTCTTC. It yields the protein CASSLALGGYNEQFF. V usage is TRBV11-1 and J usage is TRBJ2-1, with D tentatively TRBD2 (6 bases). V dropped 0 bases and J dropped 4 bases, with 10 bases sitting between them. This CDR3 is 15 amino acids long. Germline V gene lookup returns CDR1 SGHAT and CDR2 FQDESV (reference sequence).

The chain couples TRBV6-5 to TRBJ1-6; perhaps TRBD1 as D (5 bases). V lost 3 bases and J 7 bases, leaving 13 bases between the germline ends. Germline-derived CDR1 and CDR2 are MNHEY and SVGAGI. There are 15 residues in the CDR3. Here the CDR3 reads CASSYGAGRNSPLHF. The CDR3 DNA reads as TGTGCCAGCAGTTATGGGGCGGGACGCAATTCACCCCTCCACTTT.

This clonotype appeared many times. The rearrangement joins TRBV12-5 to TRBJ1-1; the D is unclear. Trimming left V 0 bases short and J 6 bases short, with 2 bases between. CDR1 is LGHNT and CDR2 is FRNRAP in the germline V gene. There are 11 residues in the CDR3. The CDR3 DNA is TGTGCTAGTGGTTTGGTACCTGAAGCTTTCTTT. This encodes CASGLVPEAFF.

This clonotype occurred a few times. The chain recombines TRBV12-3 or TRBV12-4 with TRBJ2-5; D is unresolved. The CDR3 sequence is 14 residues long. V was shortened by 6 bases and J by 0 bases, with 11 bases between the two germline ends. DNA for the CDR3: TGTGCCAGCAGCGACAATTGGTACCAAGAGACCCAGTACTTC. This translates into CASSDNWYQETQYF.

Notes on this clonotype: The CDR3 end shows no conserved phenylalanine or tryptophan, and so a read error is likely. The chain joins TRBV6-1 to TRBJ2-5; TRBD2 matches 13 bases. With 6 bases clipped from V and 3 bases from J, the junction kept 13 bases outside the gene matches. CDR1 is MNHNS, CDR2 SASEGT, per germline. This CDR3 is 18 amino acids long. The CDR3 reads CASSWTSGRIVGKETQYS. As DNA, the CDR3 is TGTGCCAGCAGCTGGACTAGCGGGAGAATAGTGGGGAAAGAGACCCAGTACTCC.

This clonotype was recorded a few times. CDR3 residues: CSAGAGELFF. In nucleotides, the CDR3 is TGCAGCGCTGGGGCCGGGGAGCTGTTTTTT. The gene calls are TRBV29-1 and TRBJ2-2, with D hard to call. Trimming took 7 bases from V and 6 from J, leaving 6 bases between them. The CDR3 runs to 10 residues. In germline, CDR1 is SQVTM, CDR2 ANQGSEA.

This clonotype was detected many times. The V and J genes are TRBV12-3 or TRBV12-4 and TRBJ2-1, with D maybe TRBD2 (6 bases). This CDR3 is built from 14 residues. With 6 bases removed from V and 6 bases from J, the gap between germline ends came to 15 bases. Here the CDR3 DNA reads TGTGCCAGCAGGGGAGGCCTCCCAGGCAATGAGCAGTTCTTC. It codes for CASRGGLPGNEQFF.

This clonotype was seen many times. The chain uses TRBV10-1 and TRBJ2-2; TRBD2 matches 8 bases. Germline V gene sequence: CDR1 WNHNN, CDR2 SYGVQD (reference sequence). V trimming: 4 bases; J trimming: 4 bases; junction bases outside the gene matches: 11. There are 17 residues in the CDR3. The DNA of the CDR3 is TGCGCCAGCAGTGGAGTAACAGGGACTAGGATCACCGGGGAGCTGTTTTTT. The encoded protein is CASSGVTGTRITGELFF.

This clonotype was counted at least ten times. The chain uses TRBV2 and TRBJ1-6; D might be TRBD1 (5 bases). Per germline, CDR1 SNHLY and CDR2 FYNNEI. V lost 2 bases, J lost 4 bases, and 9 bases lay in between. The CDR3 runs to 15 residues. CDR3 amino acids: CASSENRQYNSPLHF. CDR3 nucleotides: TGTGCCAGCAGTGAAAACAGACAGTATAATTCACCCCTCCACTTT.

The table lists this clonotype with many counts. V usage is TRBV2 and J usage is TRBJ2-1; possibly TRBD2 for D (5 bases). In germline, CDR1 is SNHLY, CDR2 FYNNEI. Trimming removed 2 bases from V and 16 bases from J, with 15 bases in between. The CDR3 runs 12 residues. The CDR3: CASSELRDLCFF. The DNA of the CDR3 is TGTGCCAGCAGTGAACTCCGGGATTTATGTTTCTTC.

The genes are TRBV10-3 and TRBJ2-7; 11 bases map to TRBD2. Germline V lookup: CDR1 ENHRY, CDR2 SYGVKD. This CDR3 contains 15 residues. With 4 bases clipped from V and 6 bases from J, the junction kept 8 bases outside the gene matches. This CDR3 reads CAISGRLAGGFEQYF. The CDR3 DNA reads TGTGCCATCAGTGGAAGGCTAGCGGGAGGTTTCGAGCAGTACTTC.

This clonotype was counted many times. This rearrangement joins TRBV5-1 to TRBJ1-2; 9 positions agree with TRBD1. Germline CDR1 reads SGHRS; CDR2 reads YFSETQ. The V segment lost 4 bases and the J segment 3 bases; nucleotides outside the gene matches: 7. The CDR3 has 15 residues. Here the CDR3 reads CASSLRQGEDYGYTF. In DNA, the CDR3 is TGCGCCAGCAGCCTAAGACAGGGGGAAGACTATGGCTACACCTTC.

This clonotype appeared many times. The chain links TRBV2 to TRBJ1-1; no clear D. The germline gives CDR1 SNHLY, CDR2 FYNNEI. CDR3 length: 11 residues. Trimming cost V 7 bases and J 6 bases, with 9 bases left between them. CDR3 bases: TGTGCCAGCAAAAGGCAGGCTGAAGCTTTCTTT. It translates to CASKRQAEAFF.

This clonotype was seen ten or more times. This rearrangement joins TRBV6-2 or TRBV6-3 to TRBJ2-1, with TRBD2 identical over 7 bases. The V gene end was trimmed by 2 bases and the J gene end by 10 bases; junction bases not matched to a gene: 5. Germline V gives CDR1 MNHEY, CDR2 SVGEGT. The CDR3 covers 13 residues. The CDR3 spells CASSYPSSGEQFF. In nucleotides, the CDR3 is TGTGCCAGCAGTTACCCGAGTAGCGGGGAGCAGTTCTTC.

This clonotype has a count of ten or more. This chain joins TRBV3-1 and TRBJ2-3; 13 bases are a match to TRBD2. V dropped 4 bases and J dropped 2; count of bases not matched to a gene: 3. This CDR3 spans 16 amino acids. Germline CDR1 LGHDT, CDR2 YNNKEL (reference sequence). DNA for the CDR3: TGTGCCAGCAGCCGAGGGACTAGCGGGGACACAGATACGCAGTATTTT. Translated: CASSRGTSGDTDTQYF.

A remark on this clonotype: With a much larger clone just one base away, this may be a read error. The chain combines TRBV2 with TRBJ2-7; D is unclear. V lost 4 bases and J 2 bases, leaving 12 bases between the germline ends. Germline V lookup: CDR1 SNHLY, CDR2 FYNNEI. The CDR3 is 14 residues long. The CDR3: CASSVANATYEQYF. DNA for the CDR3: TGTGCCAGCAGTGTGGCTAACGCGACCTACGAGCAGTACTTC.

In this sample, this clonotype turned up many times. The genes are TRBV6-2 or TRBV6-3 and TRBJ1-1; D remains ambiguous. The CDR3 runs 16 residues. The germline gives CDR1 MNHEY, CDR2 SVGEGT. V was pared by 5 bases and J by 2 bases, with 18 bases between. The chain's CDR3 is CASSETVRRVNTEAFF. For the CDR3, the DNA is TGTGCCAGCAGTGAAACTGTCCGGCGGGTAAACACTGAAGCTTTCTTT.

This clonotype was counted many times. The genes are TRBV20-1 and TRBJ1-3; D gene unclear. Looked up from germline, CDR1 is DFQATT and CDR2 is SNEGSKA (reference sequence). The CDR3 totals 14 residues. With 0 bases removed from V and 9 bases from J, the gap between germline ends came to 15 bases. CDR3 sequence (DNA): TGCAGTGCTAGAGATCAGGCTCCAGCAGCCACCATATATTTT. The encoded protein is CSARDQAPAATIYF.

This clonotype appeared many times. The rearrangement uses TRBV6-1 and TRBJ2-1; 7 bases line up with TRBD2. The CDR3 is made up of 14 amino acids. The V gene end was trimmed by 1 base and the J gene end by 9 bases; junction bases not matched to a gene: 6. Germline loops: CDR1 MNHNS, CDR2 SASEGT. CDR3 loop: CASSEDWGGGEQFF. The CDR3 region has the DNA TGTGCCAGCAGTGAAGATTGGGGGGGAGGTGAGCAGTTCTTC.